This T cell receptor (beta chain) was sequenced for a study of blood T cells in healthy people across ages. In the case of this clonotype: Its antigen is as yet unknown.

CDR1 is SGHTA and CDR2 is FQGTGA in the germline V gene. V dropped 5 bases and J dropped 3; count of bases not matched to a gene: 6. The length of the CDR3 is 15 residues. A J-beta primer mix and a sample-barcoded 5' primer were used in a second PCR of about 7 to 12 cycles. One entry per CDR3 protein, called by TCRdb with MiXCR from the 5' RACE reads. Of about 730,000 distinct CDR3 sequences listed, about 42% are singletons. Donors ranged from roughly 6 to 100 years old and were healthy Caucasians in Russia. General study findings and limits: There was no known CMV status for donors, so expanded clonotype changes were possibly confounded. Compared with aged donors, long-lived donors showed fewer expanded clones, suggesting selection.

The chain couples TRBV7-3 to TRBJ2-1; 8 bases are a match to TRBD2. The sample consisted of blood. This TCR came from a woman between 55 and 75 years old in good health. The CDR3: CASSLSGEIYNEQFF. The CDR3 nucleotides read TGTGCCAGCAGCCTTAGCGGGGAGATCTACAATGAGCAGTTCTTC.